The present T cell receptor beta chain was sequenced within a study of blood T cell repertoires in COVID-19. This clone was observed a few times. TCRdb keeps only in-frame clones here, not all; method: immunoSEQ multiplex PCR. The table records under 300,000 clones, about 88% of them present only once. What was sequenced was PBMCs or T cells enriched from blood (not recorded which). This clonotype was sampled from a woman between 45 and 65 years old who had recovered from COVID-19.

CDR3 sequence reads: CASRTRDRVGSPLHF. CDR3 in DNA: TGTGCCAGCAGGACACGGGACAGGGTCGGGTCACCCCTCCACTTT. The chain joins TRBV6-6 to TRBJ1-6, with TRBD1 matching over 9 bases. The CDR3 runs to 15 residues. Germline loops: CDR1 MNHNY, CDR2 SVGAGI (reference sequence). J lost 10 bases, V lost 6 bases, and 10 bases had no gene match.